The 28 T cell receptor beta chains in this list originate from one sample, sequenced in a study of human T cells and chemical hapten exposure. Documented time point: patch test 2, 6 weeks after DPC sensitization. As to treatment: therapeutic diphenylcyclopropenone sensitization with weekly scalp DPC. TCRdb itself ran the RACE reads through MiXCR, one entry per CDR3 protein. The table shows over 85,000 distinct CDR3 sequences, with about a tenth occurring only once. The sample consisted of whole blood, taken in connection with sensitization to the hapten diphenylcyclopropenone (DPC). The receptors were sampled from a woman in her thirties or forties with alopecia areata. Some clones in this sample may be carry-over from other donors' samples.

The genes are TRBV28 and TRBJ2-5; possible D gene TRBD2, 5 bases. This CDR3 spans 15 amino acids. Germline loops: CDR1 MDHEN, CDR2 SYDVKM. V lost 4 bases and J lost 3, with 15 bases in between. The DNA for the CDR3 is TGTGCCAGCAGTTATGGGCTAGCAGATAAAGAGACCCAGTACTTC. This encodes CASSYGLADKETQYF.

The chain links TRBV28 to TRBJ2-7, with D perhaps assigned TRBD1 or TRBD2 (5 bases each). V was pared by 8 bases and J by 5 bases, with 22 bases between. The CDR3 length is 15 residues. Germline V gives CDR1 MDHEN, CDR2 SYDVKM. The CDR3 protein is CASSPGGGPLDEQYF. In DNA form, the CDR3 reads TGTGCCAGCTCGCCGGGTGGGGGACCCCTGGACGAGCAGTACTTC.

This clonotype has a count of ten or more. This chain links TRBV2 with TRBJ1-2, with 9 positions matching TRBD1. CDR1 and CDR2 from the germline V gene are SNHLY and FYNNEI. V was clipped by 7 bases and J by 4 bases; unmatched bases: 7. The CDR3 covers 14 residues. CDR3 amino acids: CASTPLTGGYGYTF. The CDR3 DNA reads TGTGCCAGCACCCCACTGACAGGGGGCTATGGCTACACCTTC.

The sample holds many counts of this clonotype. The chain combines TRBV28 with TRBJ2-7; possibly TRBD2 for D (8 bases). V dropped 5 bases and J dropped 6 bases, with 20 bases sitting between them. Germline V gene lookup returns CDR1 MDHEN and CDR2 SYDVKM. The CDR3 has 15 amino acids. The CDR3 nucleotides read TGTGCCAGCAGTCCCGGGACAGCCGGGAGGGGCGAGCAGTACTTC. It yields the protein CASSPGTAGRGEQYF. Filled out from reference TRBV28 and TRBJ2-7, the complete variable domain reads DVKVTQSSRYLVKRTGEKVFLECVQDMDHENMFWYRQDPGLGLRLIYFSYDVKMKEKGDIPEGYSVSREKKERFSLILESASTNQTSMYLCASSPGTAGRGEQYFGPGTRLTVT.

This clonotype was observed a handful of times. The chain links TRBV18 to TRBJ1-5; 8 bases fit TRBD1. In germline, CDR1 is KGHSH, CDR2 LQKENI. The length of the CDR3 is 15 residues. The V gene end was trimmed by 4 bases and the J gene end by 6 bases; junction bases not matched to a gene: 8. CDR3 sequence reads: CASSLGQGSSQPQHF. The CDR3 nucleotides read TGTGCCAGCTCACTTGGACAGGGCTCGAGTCAGCCCCAGCATTTT.

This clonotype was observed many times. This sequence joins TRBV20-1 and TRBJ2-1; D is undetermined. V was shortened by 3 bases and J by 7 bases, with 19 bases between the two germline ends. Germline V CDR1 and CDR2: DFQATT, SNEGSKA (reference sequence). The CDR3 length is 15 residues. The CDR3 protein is CSARYGRGAPNEQFF. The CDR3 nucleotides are TGCAGTGCTAGGTACGGTCGAGGCGCGCCTAATGAGCAGTTCTTC.

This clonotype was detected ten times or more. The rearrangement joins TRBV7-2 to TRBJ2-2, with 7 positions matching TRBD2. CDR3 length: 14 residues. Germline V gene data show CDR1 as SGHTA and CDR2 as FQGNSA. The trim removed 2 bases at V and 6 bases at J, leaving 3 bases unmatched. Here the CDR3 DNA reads TGTGCCAGCAGCTTAAAGGGGAGGGCCGGGGAGCTGTTTTTT. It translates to CASSLKGRAGELFF.

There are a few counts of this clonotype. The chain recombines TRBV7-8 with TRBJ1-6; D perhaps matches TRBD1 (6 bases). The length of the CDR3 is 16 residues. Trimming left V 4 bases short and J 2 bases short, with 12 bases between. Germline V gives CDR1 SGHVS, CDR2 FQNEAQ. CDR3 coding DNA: TGTGCCAGCAGCTCTCAGGGGAGTACCTATAATTCACCCCTCCACTTT. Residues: CASSSQGSTYNSPLHF.

The CDR3 DNA sequence: TGCGCCAGCAGTGGGTTTTCAGGGGGCGATACGCAGTATTTT. Protein product: CASSGFSGGDTQYF. This rearrangement joins TRBV5-1 to TRBJ2-3, with 8 bases that match TRBD1. The ends lost 5 bases at V and 6 bases at J; junction bases unmatched: 8. The CDR3 covers 14 residues. The germline V gene has CDR1 SGHRS and CDR2 YFSETQ.

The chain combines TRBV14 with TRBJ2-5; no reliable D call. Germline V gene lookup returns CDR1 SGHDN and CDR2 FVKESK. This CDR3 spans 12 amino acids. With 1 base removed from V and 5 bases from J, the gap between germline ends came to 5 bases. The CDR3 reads CASSQVVETQYF. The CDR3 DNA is TGTGCCAGCAGCCAAGTGGTGGAGACCCAGTACTTC.

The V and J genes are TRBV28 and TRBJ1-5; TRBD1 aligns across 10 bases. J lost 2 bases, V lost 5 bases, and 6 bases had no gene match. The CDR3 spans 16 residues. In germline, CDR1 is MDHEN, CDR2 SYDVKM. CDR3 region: CASSRGGTGGNQPQHF. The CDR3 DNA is TGTGCCAGCAGTAGAGGGGGGACAGGGGGCAATCAGCCCCAGCATTTT.

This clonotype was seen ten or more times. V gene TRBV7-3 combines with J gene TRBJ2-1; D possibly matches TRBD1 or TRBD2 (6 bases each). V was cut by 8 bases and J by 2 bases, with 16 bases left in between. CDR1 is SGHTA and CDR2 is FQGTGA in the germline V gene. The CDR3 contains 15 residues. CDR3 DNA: TGTGCCAGCTCAAAAGGAGGGGGTACCTACAATGAGCAGTTCTTC. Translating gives CASSKGGGTYNEQFF.

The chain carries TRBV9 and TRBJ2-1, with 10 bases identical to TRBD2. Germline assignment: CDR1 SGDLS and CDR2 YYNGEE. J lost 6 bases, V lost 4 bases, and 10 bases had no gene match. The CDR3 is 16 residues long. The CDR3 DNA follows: TGTGCCAGCAGCTCCAGCGGGAGGGCCGTTACCAATGAGCAGTTCTTC. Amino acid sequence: CASSSSGRAVTNEQFF.

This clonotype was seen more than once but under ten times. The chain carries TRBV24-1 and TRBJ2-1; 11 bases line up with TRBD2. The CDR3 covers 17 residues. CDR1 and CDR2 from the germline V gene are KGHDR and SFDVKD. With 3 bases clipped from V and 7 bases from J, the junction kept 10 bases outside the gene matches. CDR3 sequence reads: CATSDIVAGGAVNEQFF. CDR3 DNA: TGTGCCACCAGTGATATCGTAGCGGGAGGGGCGGTAAATGAGCAGTTCTTC.

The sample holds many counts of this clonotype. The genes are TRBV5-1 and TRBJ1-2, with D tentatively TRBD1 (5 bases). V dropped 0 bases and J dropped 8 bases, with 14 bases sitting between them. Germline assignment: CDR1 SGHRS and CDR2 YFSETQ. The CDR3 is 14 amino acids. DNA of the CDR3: TGCGCCAGCAGCTTGGGTCCTCAGGGTGAAGGCTACACCTTC. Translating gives CASSLGPQGEGYTF.

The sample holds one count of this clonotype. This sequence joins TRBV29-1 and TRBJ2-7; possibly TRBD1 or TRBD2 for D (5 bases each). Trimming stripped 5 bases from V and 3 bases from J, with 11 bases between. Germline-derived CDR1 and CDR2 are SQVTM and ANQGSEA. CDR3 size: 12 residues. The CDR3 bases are TGCAGCGTTTACGGGGCGGGCTACGAGCAGTACTTC. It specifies CSVYGAGYEQYF.

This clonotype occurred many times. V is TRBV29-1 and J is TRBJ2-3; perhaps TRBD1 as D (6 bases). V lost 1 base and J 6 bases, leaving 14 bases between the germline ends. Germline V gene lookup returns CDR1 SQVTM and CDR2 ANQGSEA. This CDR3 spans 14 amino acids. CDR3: CSVEGQAGADTQYF. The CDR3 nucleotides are TGCAGCGTTGAAGGGCAGGCAGGGGCGGATACGCAGTATTTT.

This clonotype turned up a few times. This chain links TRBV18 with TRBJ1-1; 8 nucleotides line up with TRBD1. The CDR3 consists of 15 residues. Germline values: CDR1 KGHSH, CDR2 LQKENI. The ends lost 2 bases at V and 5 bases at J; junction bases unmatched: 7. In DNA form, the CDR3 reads TGTGCCAGCTCACCATCTACAGGGGGTTGGACTGAAGCTTTCTTT. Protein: CASSPSTGGWTEAFF. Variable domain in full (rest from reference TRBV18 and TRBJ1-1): NAGVMQNPRHLVRRRGQEARLRCSPMKGHSHVYWYRQLPEEGLKFMVYLQKENIIDESGMPKERFSAEFPKEGPSILRIQQVVRGDSAAYFCASSPSTGGWTEAFFGQGTRLTVV.

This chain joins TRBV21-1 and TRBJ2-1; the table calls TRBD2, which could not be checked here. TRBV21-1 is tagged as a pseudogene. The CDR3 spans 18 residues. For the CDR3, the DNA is TGTGCCAGCAGCAAAGCGAGGGCGGGAGTCCTAACGGACAATGAGCAGTTCTTC. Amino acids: CASSKARAGVLTDNEQFF.

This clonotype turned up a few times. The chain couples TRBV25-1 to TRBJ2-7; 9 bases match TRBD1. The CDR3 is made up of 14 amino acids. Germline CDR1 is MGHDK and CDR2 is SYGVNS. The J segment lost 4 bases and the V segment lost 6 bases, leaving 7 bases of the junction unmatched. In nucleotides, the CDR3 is TGTGCCAGCAGACAGGACAGGGGTCCTTACGAGCAGTACTTC. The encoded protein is CASRQDRGPYEQYF.

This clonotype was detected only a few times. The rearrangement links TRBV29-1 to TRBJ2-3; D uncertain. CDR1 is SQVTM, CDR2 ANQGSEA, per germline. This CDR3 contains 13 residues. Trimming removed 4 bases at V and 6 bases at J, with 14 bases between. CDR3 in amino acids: CSVGLTAVDTQYF. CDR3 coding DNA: TGCAGCGTTGGACTGACGGCGGTGGATACGCAGTATTTT.

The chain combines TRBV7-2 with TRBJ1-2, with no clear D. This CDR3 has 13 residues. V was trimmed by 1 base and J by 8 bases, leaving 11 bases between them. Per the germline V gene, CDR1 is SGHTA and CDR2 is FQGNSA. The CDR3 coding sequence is TGTGCCAGCAGCTTAGGACGCCGAGGAGGCTACACCTTC. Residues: CASSLGRRGGYTF.

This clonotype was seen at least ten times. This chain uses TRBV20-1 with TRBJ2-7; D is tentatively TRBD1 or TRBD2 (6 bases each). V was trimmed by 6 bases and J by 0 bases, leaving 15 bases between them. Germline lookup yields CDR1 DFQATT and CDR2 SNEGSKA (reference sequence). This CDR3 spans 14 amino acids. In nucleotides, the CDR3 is TGCAGTGCCAGACAGGCGGGGCGCTCCTACGAGCAGTACTTC. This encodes CSARQAGRSYEQYF.

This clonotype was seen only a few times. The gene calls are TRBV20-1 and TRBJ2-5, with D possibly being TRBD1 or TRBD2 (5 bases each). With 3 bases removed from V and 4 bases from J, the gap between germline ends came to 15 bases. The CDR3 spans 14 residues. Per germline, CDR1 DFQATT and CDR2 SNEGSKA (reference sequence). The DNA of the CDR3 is TGCAGTGCTAGGCCGGGCCCCGGGACAGAGACCCAGTACTTC. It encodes CSARPGPGTETQYF.

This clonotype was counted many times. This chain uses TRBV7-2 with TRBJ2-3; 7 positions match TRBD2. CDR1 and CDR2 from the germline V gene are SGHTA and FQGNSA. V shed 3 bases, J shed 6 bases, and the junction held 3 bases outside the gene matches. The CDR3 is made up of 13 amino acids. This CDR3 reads CASSFRLADTQYF. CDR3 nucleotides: TGTGCCAGCAGCTTCAGACTAGCTGATACGCAGTATTTT.

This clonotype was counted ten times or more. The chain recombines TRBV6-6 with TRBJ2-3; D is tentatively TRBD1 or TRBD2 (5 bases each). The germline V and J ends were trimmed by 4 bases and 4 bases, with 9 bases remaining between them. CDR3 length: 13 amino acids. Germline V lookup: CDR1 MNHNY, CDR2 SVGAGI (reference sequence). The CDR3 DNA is TGTGCCAGCAGTTGGGGACCTGCAGATACGCAGTATTTT. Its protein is CASSWGPADTQYF.

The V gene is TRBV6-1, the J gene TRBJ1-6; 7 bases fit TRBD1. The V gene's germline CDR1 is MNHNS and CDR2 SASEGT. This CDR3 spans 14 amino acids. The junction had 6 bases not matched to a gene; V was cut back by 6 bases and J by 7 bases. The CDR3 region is CASSFRDSNSPLHF. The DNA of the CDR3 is TGTGCCAGCAGCTTCCGGGACAGCAATTCACCCCTCCACTTT.

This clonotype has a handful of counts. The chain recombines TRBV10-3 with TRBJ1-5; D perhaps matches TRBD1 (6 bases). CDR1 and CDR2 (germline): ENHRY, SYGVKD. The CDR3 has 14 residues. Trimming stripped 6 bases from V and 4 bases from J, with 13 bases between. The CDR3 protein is CAIRSGGANQPQHF. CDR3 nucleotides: TGTGCCATCAGGAGCGGGGGGGCTAATCAGCCCCAGCATTTT.